The entry that follows covers one T cell receptor beta chain sequence. Its matching antigen is unknown. The data stem from a study of T cell responses to AZD1222 COVID-19 vaccine. About the research overall: Second-dose groups at about 4 or about 12 weeks were pooled. Findings and limits, study-wide: There were repertoire samples only from the period after the peak T cell response. Spike regions recognized by vaccine-associated CD4 TCRs spanned the protein, led by 160-218 and 743-854. Spike-specific TCR repertoires showed rising breadth and depth after two AZD1222 doses.

Germline CDR1 SGDLS, CDR2 YYNGEE. V gave up 3 bases and J gave up 1 base, with 11 bases separating them. The CDR3 totals 15 residues. Method: immunoSEQ multiplex PCR; TCRdb's copy keeps in-frame clones and lacks some. This table holds about 55,000 clones, about 90% found once. This chain connects TRBV9 to TRBJ2-1; D is tentatively TRBD1 or TRBD2 (5 bases each). The input for sequencing was peripheral blood, taken on day 0 of AZD1222 vaccination. This clonotype originated in an adult in good health. The CDR3 DNA sequence: TGTGCCAGCAGCGCCGGGACCGAATCCTACAATGAGCAGTTCTTC. This translates into CASSAGTESYNEQFF.